This is a list of T cell receptor beta chains from one sample in a study of identical twins. Each CDR3 protein is one row after TCRdb ran MiXCR on the 5' RACE reads. The sample yields 1.5 million to 2 million distinct CDR3 sequences, 32% seen once. Sequencing was done on a sample of cord blood. These receptor sequences come from a newborn girl in good health. Each CDR3 is given with its conserved first and last residue. Each record gives: CDR3 length, J gene, D gene, clone size, V gene, CDR3 protein, CDR3 DNA. D genes are given only for firm matches. Part of the rows lack a size; the others show once, few, many or a class for expanded clones.

17 TRBJ2-1 TRBD2 few TRBV24-1 CATSDLAGGNPYNEQFF TGTGCCACCAGTGATCTAGCGGGAGGGAACCCCTACAATGAGCAGTTCTTC
18 TRBJ2-3 TRBD2 once TRBV7-9 CASSLWASGRAGPDTQYF TGTGCCAGCAGCTTATGGGCTAGCGGGAGGGCCGGGCCAGATACGCAGTATTTT
13 TRBJ1-1 NA NA TRBV6-5 CASRVSKQREAFF TGTGCCAGCAGGGTTTCAAAACAGCGTGAAGCTTTCTTT
15 TRBJ1-1 NA few TRBV3-1 CASSQDSGGSTEAFF TGTGCCAGCAGCCAAGATTCGGGGGGGAGCACTGAAGCTTTCTTT
14 TRBJ2-7 TRBD2 NA TRBV12-3/TRBV12-4 CASSPAGDRYEQYF TGTGCCAGCAGCCCAGCGGGGGACCGCTACGAGCAGTACTTC
13 TRBJ2-7 NA few TRBV6-5 CASRLGGKYEQYF TGTGCCAGCAGGCTAGGAGGGAAATACGAGCAGTACTTC
16 TRBJ1-6 TRBD1 NA TRBV3-1 CASSRRQGRFNSPLHF TGTGCCAGCAGCCGCCGACAGGGAAGGTTTAATTCACCCCTCCACTTT
16 TRBJ1-6 NA NA TRBV13 CASSLHPPGRNPPLHF TGTGCCAGCAGCTTACACCCGCCCGGGCGTAATCCACCCCTCCACTTT
18 TRBJ2-1 TRBD2 NA TRBV19 CASSLTGRSGSLYNEQFF TGTGCCAGTAGTCTAACGGGCCGAAGCGGGAGCTTATACAATGAGCAGTTCTTC
12 TRBJ2-1 NA few TRBV2 CASTGDYNEQFF TGTGCCAGCACCGGGGACTACAATGAGCAGTTCTTC
18 TRBJ2-3 TRBD2 few TRBV20-1 CSASRGRTSGSSTDTQYF TGCAGTGCTAGTCGAGGCCGGACTAGCGGGAGTAGCACAGATACGCAGTATTTT
15 TRBJ1-2 NA NA TRBV28 CASSLILARSYGYTF TGTGCCAGCAGTTTGATATTAGCGCGGTCCTATGGCTACACCTTC
17 TRBJ1-5 NA NA TRBV25-1 CASSDWGGAYSNQPQHF TGTGCCAGCAGTGATTGGGGGGGCGCATATAGCAATCAGCCCCAGCATTTT
17 TRBJ2-1 TRBD2 NA TRBV6-5 CASSYFGLAGGPNEQFF TGTGCCAGCAGTTACTTTGGACTAGCGGGAGGGCCCAATGAGCAGTTCTTC
13 TRBJ1-4 TRBD1 many TRBV12-3/TRBV12-4 CASSDRGLEKLFF TGTGCCAGCTCGGACAGGGGGCTCGAAAAACTGTTTTTT
17 TRBJ2-7 TRBD2 NA TRBV6-1 CASRARLAGGTTYEQYF TGTGCCAGCAGGGCTAGACTAGCGGGGGGAACAACCTACGAGCAGTACTTC
14 TRBJ2-7 TRBD1 many TRBV5-1 CASSLDRVSYEQYF TGTGCCAGCAGCTTAGACAGGGTCTCCTACGAGCAGTACTTC
15 TRBJ2-7 NA NA TRBV5-1 CASSLDVGSPYEQYF TGCGCCAGCAGCTTGGACGTGGGCAGCCCCTACGAGCAGTACTTC
14 TRBJ2-6 NA NA TRBV6-6 CASSSRVGANVLTF TGTGCCAGCAGTTCCAGGGTTGGGGCCAACGTCCTGACTTTC
16 TRBJ2-5 NA NA TRBV15 CATSRDARILQETQYF TGTGCCACCAGCAGAGATGCCAGGATCCTTCAAGAGACCCAGTACTTC
17 TRBJ2-1 TRBD2 few TRBV7-2 CASSLYTGRAEKGEQFF TGTGCCAGCAGCTTGTACACCGGGAGGGCAGAGAAGGGTGAGCAGTTCTTC
13 TRBJ2-1 NA many TRBV7-2 CASSLISYNEQFF TGTGCCAGCAGCTTAATCTCCTACAATGAGCAGTTCTTC
15 TRBJ2-1 TRBD2 few TRBV20-1 CSARGGRGSYNEQFF TGCAGTGCTAGGGGCGGGAGGGGCTCCTACAATGAGCAGTTCTTC
15 TRBJ2-3 TRBD2 NA TRBV2 CASIPRLAGTDTQYF TGTGCCAGCATACCGAGACTAGCGGGCACAGATACGCAGTATTTT
13 TRBJ2-5 TRBD2 many TRBV12-3/TRBV12-4 CASRTSGEETQYF TGTGCCAGCAGGACTAGCGGGGAAGAGACCCAGTACTTC
15 TRBJ2-5 NA NA TRBV6-1 CASSLGGGSAIRKYF TGTGCCAGCAGCCTTGGAGGGGGTAGCGCCATTAGAAAGTACTTC
15 TRBJ2-3 NA NA TRBV12-3/TRBV12-4 CASSRQAASTDTQYF TGTGCCAGCAGTCGACAAGCGGCTAGCACAGATACGCAGTATTTT
12 TRBJ2-5 TRBD1 NA TRBV5-1 CASSLRTGQQYF TGCGCCAGCAGCCTCCGGACAGGGCAGCAGTACTTC
16 TRBJ2-1 TRBD1 NA TRBV27 CASSLSGTGAPNEQFF TGTGCCAGCAGTTTATCCGGGACAGGCGCACCAAATGAGCAGTTCTTC
14 TRBJ1-1 NA once TRBV27 CASSVGRVETEAFF TGTGCCAGCAGTGTAGGCAGGGTGGAAACTGAAGCTTTCTTT
15 TRBJ1-2 TRBD1 NA TRBV7-2 CASSSRTGTNYGYTF TGTGCCAGCAGCTCAAGGACAGGGACTAACTATGGCTACACCTTC
15 TRBJ2-7 TRBD2 NA TRBV20-1 CSARGREGSYNEQYF TGCAGTGCTCGGGGTAGGGAGGGCTCCTACAATGAGCAGTACTTC
12 TRBJ2-1 TRBD1 many TRBV2 CASRQGIHEQFF TGTGCCAGCAGACAGGGGATCCATGAGCAGTTCTTC
15 TRBJ2-3 NA NA TRBV28 CASSLRRSGIDTQYF TGTGCCAGCAGTTTACGCCGATCGGGGATAGATACGCAGTATTTT
12 TRBJ2-5 NA few TRBV29-1 CSVEPGGETQYF TGCAGCGTTGAACCGGGCGGGGAGACCCAGTACTTC
16 TRBJ2-1 TRBD2 few TRBV11-2 CASSSIAGVRYNEQFF TGTGCCAGCAGCTCCATAGCGGGAGTAAGGTACAATGAGCAGTTCTTC
14 TRBJ2-1 TRBD1 NA TRBV5-1 CASSLGQGWDEQFF TGCGCCAGCAGCTTGGGACAGGGGTGGGATGAGCAGTTCTTC
16 TRBJ2-7 NA few TRBV20-1 CSARDSLVTPLFEQYF TGCAGTGCTAGAGATTCGCTCGTGACTCCACTATTTGAGCAGTACTTC
15 TRBJ2-1 TRBD2 many TRBV12-3/TRBV12-4 CASSQGLAGTNEQFF TGTGCCAGCAGTCAAGGACTAGCGGGAACCAATGAGCAGTTCTTC
15 TRBJ2-5 TRBD1 NA TRBV12-3/TRBV12-4 CASSPLTGTEETQYF TGTGCCAGCAGCCCGCTTACCGGGACAGAAGAGACCCAGTACTTC
14 TRBJ1-4 NA few TRBV20-1 CSAERGRNNEKLFF TGCAGTGCCGAAAGGGGACGGAATAATGAAAAACTGTTTTTT
15 TRBJ1-1 TRBD1 NA TRBV10-3 CASGQETPGNTEAFF TGTGCCTCCGGACAGGAAACCCCGGGGAACACTGAAGCTTTCTTT
14 TRBJ2-7 TRBD1 few TRBV12-3/TRBV12-4 CASSLGGQIYEQYF TGTGCCAGCAGTTTAGGGGGACAGATCTACGAGCAGTACTTC
16 TRBJ2-3 NA NA TRBV2 CASSVGRALAAGSQYF TGTGCCAGCAGTGTGGGTCGGGCCCTGGCCGCCGGTTCGCAGTATTTT
13 TRBJ1-1 NA NA TRBV7-6 CATANRPNTEAFF TGTGCCACCGCCAACCGGCCCAACACTGAAGCTTTCTTT
11 TRBJ2-3 NA many TRBV12-3/TRBV12-4 CASRDGGTQYF TGTGCCAGCAGGGATGGTGGTACGCAGTATTTT
17 TRBJ1-5 TRBD1 NA TRBV20-1 CSARRQGGPRSNQPQHF TGCAGTGCTAGGAGACAGGGTGGGCCGAGGAGCAATCAGCCCCAGCATTTT
17 TRBJ2-7 TRBD2 once TRBV5-1 CASSLKGGLASTYEQYF TGCGCCAGCAGCTTGAAGGGTGGACTAGCCTCGACCTACGAGCAGTACTTC
15 TRBJ2-3 NA NA TRBV3-1 CASSQGPARTDTQYF TGTGCCAGCAGCCAGGGTCCAGCCCGCACAGATACGCAGTATTTT
14 TRBJ1-4 TRBD1 NA TRBV19 CASNHRGTNEKLFF TGTGCCAGTAATCACAGGGGGACTAATGAAAAACTGTTTTTT
16 TRBJ2-1 NA NA TRBV2 CASSEALSPLYNEQFF TGTGCCAGCAGTGAAGCGCTTAGTCCCCTTTACAATGAGCAGTTCTTC
18 TRBJ2-1 TRBD2 NA TRBV27 CASSLFSVAGVKHNEQFF TGTGCCAGCAGTTTATTTTCGGTGGCGGGAGTGAAACACAATGAGCAGTTCTTC
12 TRBJ2-7 NA many TRBV3-1 CASAEGTYEQYF TGTGCCAGCGCGGAGGGGACCTACGAGCAGTACTTC
17 TRBJ2-5 TRBD2 NA TRBV13 CASSLVKGGSYNNEQYF TGTGCCAGCAGCTTAGTAAAGGGCGGGAGTTATAACAATGAGCAGTACTTC
14 TRBJ2-7 NA NA TRBV7-9 CASSFETHPYEQYF TGTGCCAGCAGCTTCGAAACCCACCCCTACGAGCAGTACTTC
17 TRBJ2-1 TRBD2 NA TRBV19 CASSIDFGGSLYNEQFF TGTGCCAGTAGTATAGATTTCGGGGGGTCACTCTACAATGAGCAGTTCTTC
17 TRBJ2-1 NA NA TRBV5-1 CASSFPHGSGLRNEQFF TGCGCCAGCAGCTTCCCCCATGGGAGCGGGCTGAGAAATGAGCAGTTCTTC
13 TRBJ2-1 NA many TRBV6-5 CASSYNLRGEQFF TGTGCCAGCAGTTACAACCTAAGGGGTGAGCAGTTCTTC
17 TRBJ1-2 NA few TRBV27 CASSLYGLGTSSDGYTF TGTGCCAGCAGTTTATATGGACTCGGGACTTCCTCGGATGGCTACACCTTC